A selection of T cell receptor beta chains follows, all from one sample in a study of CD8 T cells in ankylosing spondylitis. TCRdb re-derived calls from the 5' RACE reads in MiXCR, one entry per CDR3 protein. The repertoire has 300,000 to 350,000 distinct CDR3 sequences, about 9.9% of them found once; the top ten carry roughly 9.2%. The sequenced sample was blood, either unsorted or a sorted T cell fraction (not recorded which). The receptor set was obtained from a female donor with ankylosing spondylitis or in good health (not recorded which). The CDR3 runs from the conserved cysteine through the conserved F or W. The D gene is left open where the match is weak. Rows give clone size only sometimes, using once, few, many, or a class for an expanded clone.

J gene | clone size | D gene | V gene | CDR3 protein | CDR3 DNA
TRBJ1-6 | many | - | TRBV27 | CASRRTGVGYNSPLHF | TGTGCCAGCAGGCGTACGGGGGTTGGGTATAATTCACCCCTCCACTTT
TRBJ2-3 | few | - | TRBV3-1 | CASSQDAGSTDTQYF | TGTGCCAGCAGCCAAGACGCGGGGTCCACAGATACGCAGTATTTT
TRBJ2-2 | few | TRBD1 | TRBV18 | CASSPRGDRAHGTGELFF | TGTGCCAGCTCACCTCGAGGGGACAGGGCCCACGGCACCGGGGAGCTGTTTTTT
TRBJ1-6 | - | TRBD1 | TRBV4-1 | CASSQDPTGGYFSPLHF | TGCGCCAGCAGCCAAGATCCGACAGGGGGCTATTTTTCACCCCTCCACTTT
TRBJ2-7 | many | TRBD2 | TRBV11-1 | CASSLARLAGDEQYF | TGTGCCAGCAGCTTAGCGAGACTAGCGGGGGACGAGCAGTACTTC
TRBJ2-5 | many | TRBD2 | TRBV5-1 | CASSDKFSGKETQYF | TGCGCCAGCAGCGATAAGTTTAGCGGGAAAGAGACCCAGTACTTC
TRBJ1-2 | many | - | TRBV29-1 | CSVDSSETTLGHTF | TGCAGCGTTGATTCATCAGAGACGACACTTGGCCACACCTTC
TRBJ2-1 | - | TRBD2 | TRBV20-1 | CCARDLGLAGSYNEQFF | TGCTGTGCTAGAGATCTGGGACTAGCAGGCTCCTACAATGAGCAGTTCTTC
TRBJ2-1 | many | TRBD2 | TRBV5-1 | CASRDSSGRLNEQFF | TGCGCCAGCAGGGATTCTAGCGGGAGACTGAATGAGCAGTTCTTC
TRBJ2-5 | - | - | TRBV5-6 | CASSLNIVVGQETQYF | TGTGCCAGCAGCTTGAATATCGTGGTTGGACAAGAGACCCAGTACTTC
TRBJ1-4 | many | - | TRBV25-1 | CASSGTQGGSEKLFF | TGTGCCAGCAGTGGCACGCAGGGAGGGTCCGAAAAACTGTTTTTT
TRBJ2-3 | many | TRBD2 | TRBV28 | CASKTSGGHTDTQYF | TGTGCCAGCAAAACTAGCGGGGGGCACACAGATACGCAGTATTTT
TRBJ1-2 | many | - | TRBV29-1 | CSAPDGDIRGGYTF | TGCAGCGCGCCAGACGGGGATATTAGGGGTGGCTACACCTTC
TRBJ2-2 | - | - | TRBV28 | CAAGFFTGELFF | TGTGCAGCAGGGTTTTTCACCGGGGAGCTGTTTTTT
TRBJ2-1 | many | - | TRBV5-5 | CASSPGSNEQFF | TGTGCCAGCAGCCCGGGTAGCAATGAGCAGTTCTTC
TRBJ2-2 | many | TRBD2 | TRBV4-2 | CASSHLRGGNTGELFF | TGTGCCAGCAGCCATCTGCGGGGGGGTAACACCGGGGAGCTGTTTTTT
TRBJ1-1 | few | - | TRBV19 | CASSIVSRPMMNTEAFF | TGTGCCAGTAGTATCGTTTCCAGGCCCATGATGAACACTGAAGCTTTCTTT
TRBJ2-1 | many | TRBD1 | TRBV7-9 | CASSPPRDRVYNEQFF | TGTGCCAGCAGCCCCCCCCGGGACAGGGTCTACAATGAGCAGTTCTTC
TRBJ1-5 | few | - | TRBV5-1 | CASSLTENQPQHF | TGCGCCAGCAGCTTAACAGAGAATCAGCCCCAGCATTTT
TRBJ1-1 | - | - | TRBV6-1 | CASSPQGRLNTEAFF | TGTGCCAGCAGTCCCCAGGGCCGTCTGAACACTGAAGCTTTCTTT
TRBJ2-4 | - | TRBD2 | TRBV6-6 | CATRGGNIQYF | TGTGCCACGCGGGGAGGGAACATTCAGTACTTC
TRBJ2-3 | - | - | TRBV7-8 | CASSTRPRGIDTQYF | TGTGCCAGCAGCACTAGACCCCGAGGTATAGATACGCAGTATTTT
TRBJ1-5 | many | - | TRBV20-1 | CSARLIGRDQPQHF | TGCAGTGCTAGGCTAATAGGACGGGATCAGCCCCAGCATTTT
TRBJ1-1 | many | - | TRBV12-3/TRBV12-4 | CASTPSGSLNTEAFF | TGTGCCAGCACACCCTCGGGTAGCTTGAACACTGAAGCTTTCTTT
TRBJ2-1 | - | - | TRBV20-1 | CSADPGFADEQFF | TGCAGTGCTGACCCCGGGTTTGCGGATGAGCAGTTCTTC
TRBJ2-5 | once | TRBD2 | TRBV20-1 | CCTREGRRGGPETQYF | TGCTGTACAAGAGAAGGGCGACGGGGGGGCCCGGAGACCCAGTACTTC
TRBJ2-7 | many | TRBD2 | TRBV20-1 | CSARGLAGGSYEQYF | TGCAGTGCTAGGGGCCTAGCGGGAGGTTCCTACGAGCAGTACTTC
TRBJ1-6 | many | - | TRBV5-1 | CASSFGGTDPDPLHF | TGCGCCAGCAGCTTCGGGGGGACTGATCCTGATCCCCTCCACTTT
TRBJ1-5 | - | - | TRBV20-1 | CSASKQESSNQPQHF | TGCAGTGCTAGTAAACAGGAGAGTAGCAATCAGCCCCAGCATTTT
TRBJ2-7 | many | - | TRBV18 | CASSPVGDLLGEQYF | TGTGCCAGCTCACCAGTGGGAGATCTCCTAGGCGAGCAGTACTTC
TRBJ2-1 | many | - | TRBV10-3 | CAISESNFINNEQFF | TGTGCCATCAGTGAGTCGAACTTTATTAACAATGAGCAGTTCTTC
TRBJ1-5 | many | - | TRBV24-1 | CATSDGSPPPHF | TGTGCCACCAGTGATGGCAGCCCACCCCCGCATTTT
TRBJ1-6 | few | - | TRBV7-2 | CASSSRHFWGDNSPLHF | TGTGCCAGCAGCTCGAGACACTTTTGGGGGGATAATTCACCCCTCCACTTT
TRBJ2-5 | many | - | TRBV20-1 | CSARPQGGRSQYF | TGCAGTGCTAGGCCTCAGGGCGGGCGGTCCCAGTACTTC
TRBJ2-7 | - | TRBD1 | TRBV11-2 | CASSLQGAAYEQYF | TGTGCCAGCAGCTTACAGGGGGCTGCCTACGAGCAGTACTTC